One and the same sample provided the 3 T cell receptor beta chains below, sequenced in a study of blood T cell repertoires in COVID-19. Using immunoSEQ multiplex PCR, the repertoire was profiled, and TCRdb retains in-frame clones only, with some absent. The sample has around 130,000 clones, 88% seen once. The specimen sequenced was peripheral blood. The receptors shown here come from a human donor with COVID-19, enrolled during active disease. The donor label of this sample is uncertain.

The chain carries TRBV30 and TRBJ2-5; no clear D gene. The CDR3 contains 12 residues. Germline loops: CDR1 GTSNPN, CDR2 SVGIG (reference sequence). Trimming stripped 1 base from V and 4 bases from J, with 7 bases between. The CDR3 sequence: CAWSEDRETQYF. CDR3 nucleotides: TGTGCCTGGAGTGAAGATAGAGAGACCCAGTACTTC.

This clone has a handful of counts. The chain uses TRBV29-1 and TRBJ2-5; TRBD2 might be the D (6 bases). Trimming stripped 5 bases from V and 4 bases from J, with 20 bases between. The CDR3 is made up of 15 amino acids. Per the germline V gene, CDR1 is SQVTM and CDR2 is ANQGSEA. The CDR3 here is CSVKLLAQHGETQYF. As DNA, the CDR3 is TGCAGCGTTAAACTACTAGCCCAACATGGAGAGACCCAGTACTTC.

V usage is TRBV14 and J usage is TRBJ1-5; D remains ambiguous. This CDR3 has 17 residues. V lost 3 bases, J lost 0 bases, and 15 bases lay in between. Looked up from germline, CDR1 is SGHDN and CDR2 is FVKESK. In DNA form, the CDR3 reads TGTGCCAGCAGCCAGCGGGGAGGGCATTATAGCAATCAGCCCCAGCATTTT. Translation gives CASSQRGGHYSNQPQHF.